Detailed here is one T cell receptor (beta chain). The data belong to a study of technical replicates of blood from a few donors. The method was immunoSEQ multiplex PCR; TCRdb's version includes in-frame clones alone and lacks a portion of them. Of tens of thousands of clones in the sample, roughly 90% were seen once. This CDR3 is built from 12 residues. Trimming took 2 bases from V and 6 from J; bases not matched to a gene: 0. Looked up from germline, CDR1 is SGHNT and CDR2 is YYREEE (reference sequence). The clonotype comes from a human donor in good health. Specimen: T cells isolated from PBMCs. The genes are TRBV5-4 and TRBJ1-2; 8 bases map to TRBD1. The CDR3 region is CASSLQGDGYTF. CDR3 in DNA: TGTGCCAGCAGCTTACAGGGGGATGGCTACACCTTC.